The clone carrying this T cell receptor (beta chain) was detected only a few times. What it binds is not known. This sample is drawn from a study of Ad26.COV2.S vaccination and SARS-CoV-2 variants. Treatment noted: around 19 received Ad26.COV2.S at low or high dose, single or two shots; 5 received placebo; per-sample allocation not given. Specimens were obtained on day 63 following the first vaccine or placebo injection. Only in-frame clones appear in the TCRdb table, and some are missing; sequencing was by immunoSEQ multiplex PCR. The table includes fewer than 900,000 clones, about 89% detected once. Study-wide points: Non-spike TCR breadth did not differ much between vaccine and placebo recipients. Measures of TCR breadth and depth may have fallen short of total T cell responses.

The source is a person between 18 and 65 years old who received the Ad26.COV2.S COVID-19 vaccine or a placebo. The source material was peripheral blood, sampled in a trial of Ad26.COV2.S vaccine versus placebo.

The CDR3 region is CASTSRGPGEYEQYF. In nucleotides, the CDR3 is TGCGCCAGCACTTCCAGGGGGCCTGGGGAGTACGAGCAGTACTTC. This chain links TRBV4-1 with TRBJ2-7; 8 nucleotides align to TRBD1. The CDR3 totals 15 residues. The V and J ends lost 7 bases and 4 bases, in that order; junction bases with no gene match: 12. CDR1 MGHRA and CDR2 YSYEKL come from the germline V gene.